This T cell receptor beta chain emerged from a study of blood T cell repertoires in COVID-19. Study as a whole: The cDNA or gDNA used as material had been derived from T cells, B-cell-depleted T cells, or PBMCs.

The CDR3 is 14 residues long. Trimming removed 7 bases at V and 7 bases at J, with 20 bases between. Germline CDR1 reads SNHLY; CDR2 reads FYNNEI. As originally analysed: Amplification from reference gene primers served as the basis for estimated nucleated cell counts. The assay was immunoSEQ multiplex PCR, and TCRdb's table has in-frame clones only and misses some. That table is the source of V, J and clone size, and D and trimming were worked out from the DNA. Of a few hundred thousand clones in the sample, around 85% were seen once. The TCR comes from a woman aged 18-35 years with acute or convalescent COVID-19. The chain is built from TRBV2 and TRBJ2-7, with D unresolved. The sample comprised peripheral blood. DNA of the CDR3: TGTGCCAGCACGGAGAATAGTAGTGACGGAGAGCAGTACTTC. Its translation: CASTENSSDGEQYF.